The next 7 T cell receptor beta chains were all read from a single sample in a study of graft-versus-host responses after intestinal transplantation. The antigens for these receptors are not known. Generated by immunoSEQ multiplex PCR, the TCRdb table keeps only in-frame clones and is missing some. The sample contains nearly 90,000 clones, 75% to 90% of which appear only once. Specimen: unstimulated CD8+ T cells sorted from spleen or lymph node cells, collected before intestinal transplant. These receptors came from a human donor who received an intestinal transplant.

V usage is TRBV6-5 and J usage is TRBJ2-7, with D maybe TRBD1 (6 bases). The germline V and J ends were trimmed by 4 bases and 2 bases, with 9 bases remaining between them. This CDR3 spans 13 amino acids. The germline gives CDR1 MNHEY, CDR2 SVGAGI. The CDR3 DNA reads TGTGCCAGCAGTTCGGACAGCCCCTACGAGCAGTACTTC. The encoded protein is CASSSDSPYEQYF.

This chain uses TRBV9 with TRBJ1-2; D is perhaps TRBD1 (5 bases). The germline V and J ends were trimmed by 0 bases and 5 bases, with 11 bases remaining between them. Germline V lookup: CDR1 SGDLS, CDR2 YYNGEE. The CDR3 spans 14 residues. The CDR3 nucleotides read TGTGCCAGCAGCGTAGGGGAAGGGGTATATGGCTACACCTTC. This encodes CASSVGEGVYGYTF.

This chain connects TRBV6-1 to TRBJ1-2, with a possible D match to TRBD1 (6 bases). Deletions cut 6 bases from V and 4 bases from J, with 12 bases between. CDR3 length: 13 amino acids. Per germline, CDR1 MNHNS and CDR2 SASEGT. The CDR3 region is CASRMTGVYGYTF. CDR3 sequence (DNA): TGTGCCAGCAGGATGACAGGCGTCTATGGCTACACCTTC.

The table lists this clone with a few counts. The J gene is TRBJ2-7, the V gene TRBV4-1; D ambiguous. Looked up from germline, CDR1 is MGHRA and CDR2 is YSYEKL. V lost 4 bases and J lost 0, with 16 bases in between. CDR3 length: 16 amino acids. The DNA of the CDR3 is TGCGCCAGCAGCCTCCCCCCGTCCTCGAGCTCCTACGAGCAGTACTTC. Translating it yields CASSLPPSSSSYEQYF.

With respect to this clone: Other nucleotide sequences from this sample produce the same CDR3. This chain's CDR3 is CASSIGRSYEQYF. As DNA, the CDR3 is TGTGCCAGTAGTATTGGGCGGTCCTACGAGCAGTACTTC. V and J are TRBV19 and TRBJ2-7; D unclear. Germline lookup yields CDR1 LNHDA and CDR2 SQIVND (reference sequence). V was clipped by 3 bases and J by 1 base, with 7 bases between them. The CDR3 extends over 13 amino acids.

Here the CDR3 reads CASSYGQGAGEQYF. CDR3 DNA: TGTGCCAGCAGCTACGGACAGGGGGCAGGGGAGCAGTACTTC. The chain is built from TRBV7-9 and TRBJ2-7, with 11 nucleotides matching TRBD1. V shed 4 bases, J shed 7 bases, and the junction held 6 bases outside the gene matches. CDR1 is SEHNR and CDR2 is FQNEAQ in the germline V gene (reference sequence). The CDR3 spans 14 residues.

The chain is built from TRBV4-2 and TRBJ2-5; D tentatively reads TRBD1 or TRBD2 (6 bases each). Between the trimmed V and J ends, which lost 4 bases and 5 bases, there was a span of 17 bases. Per germline, CDR1 LGHNA and CDR2 YNFKEQ. The CDR3 sequence is 15 residues long. Written as DNA, the CDR3 is TGTGCCAGCAGCCGCGGGACACCCTCGGGGGAGACCCAGTACTTC. It is translated as CASSRGTPSGETQYF.